This TCR beta chain came from a study of shared clonotypes between healthy human individuals. Comment on this clone: Its antigen is not identified.

Study findings and constraints: Non-shared clonotypes displayed generation probabilities falling below those of clonotypes present in all four donors.

Germline V gives CDR1 MNHEY, CDR2 SVGAGI. With 6 bases clipped from V and 8 bases from J, the junction kept 3 bases outside the gene matches. The CDR3 spans 12 residues. Running of the assay took place at deep level. TCRdb's copy holds only in-frame clones and misses some; the assay was immunoSEQ multiplex PCR. The sample has just under 350,000 clones; 73% are singletons. Sequenced sample: memory CD4+ T cells sorted from blood. Subset reported: CD45RA-negative fraction. The rearrangement joins TRBV6-5 to TRBJ2-2, with 7 bases aligning to TRBD1. This clonotype originated in a man aged 25-40 years in good health. CDR3 residues: CASSDRVGELFF. In DNA form, the CDR3 reads TGTGCCAGCAGCGACAGGGTTGGGGAGCTGTTTTTT.